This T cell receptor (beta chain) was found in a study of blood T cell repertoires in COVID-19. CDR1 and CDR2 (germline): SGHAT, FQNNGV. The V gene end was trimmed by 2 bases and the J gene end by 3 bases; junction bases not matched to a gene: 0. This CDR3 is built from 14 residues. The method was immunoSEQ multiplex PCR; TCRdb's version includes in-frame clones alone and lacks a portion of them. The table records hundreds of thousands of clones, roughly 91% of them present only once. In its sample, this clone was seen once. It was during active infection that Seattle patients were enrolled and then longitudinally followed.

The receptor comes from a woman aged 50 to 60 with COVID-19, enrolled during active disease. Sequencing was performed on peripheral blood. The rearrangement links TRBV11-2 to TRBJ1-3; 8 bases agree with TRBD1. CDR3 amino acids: CASSLTGGGNTIYF. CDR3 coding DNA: TGTGCCAGCAGCTTAACAGGGGGTGGAAACACCATATATTTT.